One and the same sample provided the 25 T cell receptor beta chains below, sequenced in a study of post-analysis software for immune sequencing data. The antigens these receptors bind are not known. General study findings and limits: About 5 TRBV segments were more frequent in patients than controls; TRBV5-6, TRBV5-1 and TRBV20-1 belonged to this group.

TCR beta cDNA libraries had unique molecular identifiers. A single record per CDR3 protein comes from TCRdb applying MiXCR to the PCR reads. The table shows hundreds of thousands of distinct CDR3 sequences, with 30% occurring only once. The sequenced sample was blood. Receptor source: a girl aged 5-17 years with multiple sclerosis.

This clonotype was detected only a few times. This chain connects TRBV4-1 to TRBJ1-2; perhaps TRBD1 as D (5 bases). Trimming cost V 1 base and J 8 bases, with 17 bases left between them. Germline V CDR1 and CDR2: MGHRA, YSYEKL. CDR3 length equals 15 residues. The CDR3 here is CASSQVGGTVAGYTF. As DNA, the CDR3 is TGCGCCAGCAGCCAAGTAGGTGGGACCGTCGCGGGCTACACCTTC.

V and J are TRBV20-1 and TRBJ1-2, with 7 bases that match TRBD1. CDR1 and CDR2 from the germline V gene are DFQATT and SNEGSKA (reference sequence). This CDR3 has 16 amino acids. V shed 3 bases, J shed 8 bases, and the junction held 18 bases outside the gene matches. The CDR3: CSARRGQLQPFSGYTF. DNA for the CDR3: TGCAGTGCTAGGAGGGGACAGCTCCAGCCTTTTTCAGGCTACACCTTC.

In this sample, this clonotype turned up many times. The rearrangement joins TRBV5-1 to TRBJ2-3; D unclear. CDR3 length equals 14 residues. The ends were cut back, 0 bases at V and 2 bases at J, with 7 bases in the middle. Per the germline V gene, CDR1 is SGHRS and CDR2 is YFSETQ. The CDR3 spells CASSLDSSTDTQYF. CDR3 sequence (DNA): TGCGCCAGCAGCTTGGACAGTTCCACAGATACGCAGTATTTT. The full variable domain, in which reference TRBV5-1 and TRBJ2-3 provide the parts outside the CDR3, is KAGVTQTPRYLIKTRGQQVTLSCSPISGHRSVSWYQQTPGQGLQFLFEYFSETQRNKGNFPGRFSGRQFSNSRSEMNVSTLELGDSALYLCASSLDSSTDTQYFGPGTRLTVL.

In its sample, this clonotype was seen a few times. The chain has TRBV6-6 and TRBJ2-3, with 10 bases that match TRBD1. The ends lost 2 bases at V and 3 bases at J; junction bases unmatched: 2. Germline V gives CDR1 MNHNY, CDR2 SVGAGI (reference sequence). This CDR3 region has 15 residues. In DNA form, the CDR3 reads TGTGCCAGCAGTTACGCGGGACAGGGGACAGATACGCAGTATTTT. Encoded protein: CASSYAGQGTDTQYF.

The chain combines TRBV9 with TRBJ2-5; weak D call: TRBD2 (5 bases). The V gene lost 2 bases and the J gene lost 5 bases, with 10 bases spanning the gap. This CDR3 has 13 residues. Germline V CDR1 and CDR2: SGDLS, YYNGEE. Here the CDR3 DNA reads TGTGCCAGCAGCGTCGGGATGTGGGAGACCCAGTACTTC. As protein: CASSVGMWETQYF.

This clonotype occurred a few times. CDR3 amino acids: CSATSRDRLSTDTQYF. As DNA, the CDR3 is TGCAGTGCTACCAGTCGGGACAGGCTGAGCACAGATACGCAGTATTTT. The V call is TRBV20-1, the J call TRBJ2-3; 8 nucleotides match TRBD1. Germline V lookup: CDR1 DFQATT, CDR2 SNEGSKA (reference sequence). CDR3 size: 16 residues. J was trimmed by 0 bases and V by 4 bases; bases with no gene match: 9.

In its sample, this clonotype was seen a few times. The chain combines TRBV6-1 with TRBJ1-6, with D hard to call. Germline CDR1 and CDR2: MNHNS and SASEGT. The CDR3 loop spans 13 amino acids. The V end was cut by 3 bases, the J end by 8 bases, with 8 bases between. The CDR3 DNA follows: TGTGCCAGCAGTGAGCAGGACTATTCACCCCTCCACTTT. The encoded protein is CASSEQDYSPLHF.

In its sample, this clonotype was seen a few times. The V call is TRBV20-1, the J call TRBJ1-2; D ambiguous. Germline loops: CDR1 DFQATT, CDR2 SNEGSKA (reference sequence). V gave up 1 base and J gave up 0 bases, with 9 bases separating them. CDR3 length: 14 amino acids. The CDR3 DNA follows: TGCAGTGCTAGAGGGGCAGCCACTAACTATGGCTACACCTTC. This sequence encodes CSARGAATNYGYTF.

The chain uses TRBV9 and TRBJ2-6; 7 nucleotides agree with TRBD1. The germline CDR1 and CDR2 sequences are SGDLS and YYNGEE. V gave up 3 bases and J gave up 1 base; unmatched junction bases: 7. The CDR3 consists of 17 residues. CDR3 amino acids: CASSALLTGSGANVLTF. The CDR3 coding sequence is TGTGCCAGCAGCGCCCTTCTGACAGGGTCTGGGGCCAACGTCCTGACTTTC.

The J gene is TRBJ2-3, the V gene TRBV29-1; tentatively, D is TRBD1 or TRBD2 (7 bases each). This CDR3 has 18 residues. The germline CDR1 and CDR2 sequences are SQVTM and ANQGSEA. Trimming pared 8 bases from V and 1 base from J, leaving 28 bases between. The CDR3 DNA is TGCAGCTACCGGAGCGGGACAGACTCTTTATACGGCACAGATACGCAGTATTTT. It codes for CSYRSGTDSLYGTDTQYF.

The chain couples TRBV7-2 to TRBJ2-2; TRBD2 might be the D (6 bases). The CDR3 contains 14 residues. CDR1 SGHTA and CDR2 FQGNSA come from the germline V gene. V shed 8 bases and J shed 5 bases, with 15 bases lying between them. The CDR3 region has the DNA TGTGCCAGCGGCTCGGGAGAAAGAACCGGGGAGCTGTTTTTT. Residues: CASGSGERTGELFF.

This clonotype showed up just a few times. This sequence joins TRBV3-1 and TRBJ2-7; D tentatively fits TRBD1 or TRBD2 (5 bases each). The V end was cut by 3 bases, the J end by 0 bases, with 12 bases between. The germline V gene encodes CDR1 LGHDT and CDR2 YNNKEL (reference sequence). The CDR3 has 15 amino acids. CDR3 residues: CASSHPPGSSYEQYF. The CDR3 DNA reads TGTGCCAGCAGCCACCCGCCAGGGAGCTCCTACGAGCAGTACTTC.

This clonotype was counted ten times or more. V is TRBV12-3 or TRBV12-4 and J is TRBJ2-1, with D perhaps TRBD2 (6 bases). The V end was cut by 8 bases, the J end by 8 bases, with 10 bases between. The CDR3 is 11 residues long. CDR3 sequence (DNA): TGTGCCAGCGGACTAATCGATGAGCAGTTCTTC. Its protein is CASGLIDEQFF.

There are a few counts of this clonotype. The chain uses TRBV4-2 and TRBJ2-5, with 12 positions matching TRBD2. After removal of 1 base from V and 5 bases from J, the junction contained 8 bases not matched to a gene. Per germline, CDR1 LGHNA and CDR2 YNFKEQ. This CDR3 spans 17 amino acids. CDR3 sequence reads: CASSQVASGGAAETQYF. The CDR3 DNA reads as TGTGCCAGCAGCCAAGTGGCTAGCGGGGGGGCCGCGGAGACCCAGTACTTC.

This sequence joins TRBV6-5 and TRBJ2-2; tentative D call: TRBD2 (6 bases). The CDR3 sequence is 14 residues long. In germline, CDR1 is MNHEY, CDR2 SVGAGI. Trimming took off 6 bases at V and 6 bases at J, with 14 bases between the two ends. The CDR3 coding sequence is TGTGCCAGCAGCGAACTAGCATCCCCCGGGGAGCTGTTTTTT. Its translation is CASSELASPGELFF.

The V gene is TRBV29-1, the J gene TRBJ1-2; TRBD1 agrees at 7 bases. Germline V gene lookup returns CDR1 SQVTM and CDR2 ANQGSEA. With 6 bases clipped from V and 0 bases from J, the junction kept 7 bases outside the gene matches. This CDR3 spans 14 amino acids. The CDR3 reads CSVAAGQTNYGYTF. In DNA, the CDR3 is TGCAGCGTGGCTGCGGGACAGACTAACTATGGCTACACCTTC. Together with reference TRBV29-1 and TRBJ1-2, the CDR3 gives the full variable domain: SAVISQKPSRDICQRGTSLTIQCQVDSQVTMMFWYRQQPGQSLTLIATANQGSEATYESGFVIDKFPISRPNLTFSTLTVSNMSPEDSSIYLCSVAAGQTNYGYTFGSGTRLTVV.

This chain joins TRBV4-1 and TRBJ2-1; 10 nucleotides line up with TRBD2. J gave up 9 bases and V 3 bases, and 8 bases lay outside the gene matches. Germline V gives CDR1 MGHRA, CDR2 YSYEKL. This CDR3 comprises 15 residues. CDR3: CASSHSGGANSEQFF. In DNA, the CDR3 is TGCGCCAGCAGCCACAGCGGGGGGGCGAATTCTGAGCAGTTCTTC.

In its sample, this clonotype was seen a few times. CDR3 sequence: CASSSPGPIGSSGNTIYF. The CDR3, as DNA: TGTGCCAGCAGTTCACCCGGACCGATCGGGAGCTCTGGAAACACCATATATTTT. The chain couples TRBV28 to TRBJ1-3; no firm D call. The length of the CDR3 is 18 residues. Between the trimmed V and J ends, which lost 4 bases and 0 bases, there was a span of 19 bases. In germline, CDR1 is MDHEN, CDR2 SYDVKM.

This rearrangement joins TRBV20-1 to TRBJ2-5; D could derive from TRBD1 or TRBD2 (5 bases each). The germline V gene has CDR1 DFQATT and CDR2 SNEGSKA (reference sequence). V was pared by 3 bases and J by 0 bases, with 14 bases between. The CDR3 is 15 amino acids. CDR3 in amino acids: CSARNVGRYQETQYF. The CDR3 DNA reads TGCAGTGCTAGGAACGTGGGACGGTACCAAGAGACCCAGTACTTC.

As concerns this clonotype: A read error may account for a junction end that differs from germline. The rearrangement links TRBV20-1 to TRBJ2-1, with TRBD1 matching over 10 bases. In germline, CDR1 is DFQATT, CDR2 SNEGSKA (reference sequence). The CDR3 consists of 17 residues. As DNA, the CDR3 is TGCAGTGCTGGAGAATCTCGGGGACAGGGGCTACGGAATGAGCAGTTCTTC. Translation gives CSAGESRGQGLRNEQFF.

The V gene is TRBV7-9, the J gene TRBJ1-1; a possible D gene is TRBD1 (6 bases). This CDR3 is built from 15 residues. V was trimmed by 1 base and J by 1 base, leaving 10 bases between them. Germline V gives CDR1 SEHNR, CDR2 FQNEAQ (reference sequence). The chain's CDR3 is CASSLGSRGNTEAFF. The CDR3 region has the DNA TGTGCCAGCAGCTTAGGGTCCAGGGGGAACACTGAAGCTTTCTTT.

The chain couples TRBV27 to TRBJ2-5; 12 bases agree with TRBD2. V gave up 6 bases and J gave up 5 bases; unmatched junction bases: 7. The CDR3 length is 15 residues. Germline-derived CDR1 and CDR2 are MNHEY and SMNVEV (reference sequence). The CDR3 DNA sequence: TGTGCCAGCAGCCCCGGACTAGCGGGGATGGAGACCCAGTACTTC. Protein product: CASSPGLAGMETQYF.

The rearrangement joins TRBV29-1 to TRBJ1-1; D remains unclear. The V end lost 1 base, the J end lost 4 bases, and 10 bases lay between the germline ends. Germline V lookup: CDR1 SQVTM, CDR2 ANQGSEA. The CDR3 extends over 13 amino acids. CDR3 nucleotides: TGCAGCGTTGAAGGGGAGCCAGGCACTGAAGCTTTCTTT. This sequence encodes CSVEGEPGTEAFF. The full variable domain, completed using reference TRBV29-1 and TRBJ1-1, is SAVISQKPSRDICQRGTSLTIQCQVDSQVTMMFWYRQQPGQSLTLIATANQGSEATYESGFVIDKFPISRPNLTFSTLTVSNMSPEDSSIYLCSVEGEPGTEAFFGQGTRLTVV.

The chain is built from TRBV7-2 and TRBJ2-3; TRBD2 agrees at 11 bases. J gave up 0 bases and V 3 bases, and 5 bases lay outside the gene matches. Germline assignment: CDR1 SGHTA and CDR2 FQGNSA. CDR3 length: 17 residues. The CDR3 DNA reads as TGTGCCAGCAGCTTTGTTAGCGGGGGGGTAAGCACAGATACGCAGTATTTT. Translating gives CASSFVSGGVSTDTQYF.

The rearrangement links TRBV28 to TRBJ1-1, with D tentatively TRBD1 (5 bases). Trimming removed 5 bases from V and 0 bases from J, with 13 bases in between. Germline lookup yields CDR1 MDHEN and CDR2 SYDVKM. CDR3 size: 15 residues. For the CDR3, the DNA is TGTGCCAGCAGTGGCCGGGGGAGGATGAACACTGAAGCTTTCTTT. Its translation: CASSGRGRMNTEAFF.